The sequence of this T cell receptor beta chain was determined in a study of T cell responses to AZD1222 COVID-19 vaccine. Some second doses came at about 4 weeks and others at about 12 weeks; these were pooled. The V segment lost 7 bases and the J segment 2 bases; nucleotides outside the gene matches: 5. Germline V gene sequence: CDR1 SQVTM, CDR2 ANQGSEA. The CDR3 sequence is 13 residues long. Measured with immunoSEQ multiplex PCR; TCRdb has only the in-frame clones, and not every one. The sample carries more than 110,000 clones, approximately 90% recorded once. Findings of the study overall: Donors in the cohort were predominantly white British and more often female, and clonal diversity was possibly underestimated.

For this clone: Antigen specificity is unknown.

The sequence was collected from an adult who received the AZD1222 COVID-19 vaccine. The chain joins TRBV29-1 to TRBJ2-3; 8 bases line up with TRBD2. The starting material was peripheral blood, obtained 28 days after the second AZD1222 dose. CDR3 in DNA: TGCAGCGCTGGACTAGCTACCACAGATACGCAGTATTTT. Amino acid sequence: CSAGLATTDTQYF.